One and the same sample provided the 16 T cell receptor beta chains below, sequenced in a study of chemoradiotherapy in HPV16-positive cancers. Sequencing was performed with immunoSEQ multiplex PCR; in TCRdb, only in-frame clones are kept and a portion is missing. The sample yields roughly 34,000 clones, roughly 78% seen once. This specimen consisted of blood, obtained from a patient who underwent chemoradiotherapy. The receptors were sampled from a human donor with HPV-associated anogenital cancer.

The chain has TRBV12-2 and TRBJ1-1. TRBV12-2 is given as a pseudogene. This CDR3 spans 15 amino acids. In DNA form, the CDR3 reads TGTGCAAGTCGTCTCAACGGGGGTCTGAACACTGAAGCTTTCTTT. Translating it yields CASRLNGGLNTEAFF.

The J gene is TRBJ1-2, the V gene TRBV7-2; TRBD1 is a possible D gene (6 bases). The CDR3 loop spans 15 amino acids. V dropped 5 bases and J dropped 5 bases, with 18 bases sitting between them. CDR1 is SGHTA and CDR2 is FQGNSA in the germline V gene. The CDR3 reads CASSIEGQGPYGYTF. DNA of the CDR3: TGTGCCAGCAGCATTGAGGGGCAGGGGCCTTATGGCTACACCTTC.

V usage is TRBV29-1 and J usage is TRBJ1-5; D may be TRBD1 (6 bases). CDR1 is SQVTM and CDR2 is ANQGSEA in the germline V gene. This CDR3 is 13 amino acids long. The V end was cut by 4 bases, the J end by 5 bases, with 12 bases between. Written as DNA, the CDR3 is TGCAGCGTTGCGGGGGGCGAGGATCAGCCCCAGCATTTT. As protein: CSVAGGEDQPQHF.

The chain combines TRBV4-1 with TRBJ1-6; possibly TRBD1 for D (6 bases). The CDR3 runs to 16 residues. Trimming removed 0 bases from V and 5 bases from J, with 11 bases in between. In germline, CDR1 is MGHRA, CDR2 YSYEKL. In nucleotides, the CDR3 is TGCGCCAGCAGCCAAGACGGGACACGTAATAATTCACCCCTCCACTTT. This gives the protein CASSQDGTRNNSPLHF.

The rearrangement links TRBV5-5 to TRBJ1-2; no definite D call. Germline CDR1 reads SGHKS; CDR2 reads YYEKEE (reference sequence). The germline V and J ends were trimmed by 0 bases and 2 bases, with 5 bases remaining between them. The CDR3 length is 13 residues. In nucleotides, the CDR3 is TGTGCCAGCAGCTTGGACGGAAACTATGGCTACACCTTC. It specifies CASSLDGNYGYTF. The full variable domain, in which reference TRBV5-5 and TRBJ1-2 provide the parts outside the CDR3, is DAGVTQSPTHLIKTRGQQVTLRCSPISGHKSVSWYQQVLGQGPQFIFQYYEKEERGRGNFPDRFSARQFPNYSSELNVNALLLGDSALYLCASSLDGNYGYTFGSGTRLTVV.

The chain couples TRBV19 to TRBJ1-5, with D possibly TRBD1 on 6 matching bases. Looked up from germline, CDR1 is LNHDA and CDR2 is SQIVND (reference sequence). V was cut by 0 bases and J by 3 bases, with 12 bases left in between. This CDR3 has 16 amino acids. CDR3 sequence: CASSIDFGQHNQPQHF. The CDR3 DNA reads TGTGCCAGTAGTATAGATTTTGGACAGCACAATCAGCCCCAGCATTTT.

The J gene is TRBJ2-3, the V gene TRBV2; possibly TRBD2 for D (5 bases). The V and J ends lost 2 bases and 5 bases respectively, with 5 bases between them. Germline V gene data show CDR1 as SNHLY and CDR2 as FYNNEI. The CDR3 extends over 12 amino acids. The CDR3 loop is CASSERGDTQYF. The CDR3 DNA sequence: TGTGCCAGCAGTGAACGGGGAGATACGCAGTATTTT.

This clone was counted a single time. The rearrangement uses TRBV7-2 and TRBJ1-2, with D tentatively TRBD1 (5 bases). The length of the CDR3 is 14 residues. Germline V lookup: CDR1 SGHTA, CDR2 FQGNSA. V gave up 0 bases and J gave up 7 bases, with 12 bases separating them. The CDR3 DNA is TGTGCCAGCAGCTTAGCTAAGGGACTCTCTGGCTACACCTTC. Its protein product is CASSLAKGLSGYTF.

This clone occurred a few times. CDR3 sequence (DNA): TGCGCCAGCAGTGAAGGAGGCTCACCCCTCCACTTT. This encodes CASSEGGSPLHF. V gene TRBV10-1 combines with J gene TRBJ1-6; D is unclear. CDR1 is WNHNN and CDR2 is SYGVQD in the germline V gene (reference sequence). V shed 3 bases and J shed 10 bases, with 7 bases lying between them. CDR3 length equals 12 residues.

Written as DNA, the CDR3 is TGTGCCAGCAGCTTAGTGGCTAGCGGGGGGCGATCCTACGAGCAGTACTTC. Translation gives CASSLVASGGRSYEQYF. This chain joins TRBV7-6 and TRBJ2-7; 11 nucleotides line up with TRBD2. The germline gives CDR1 SGHVS, CDR2 FNYEAQ. Trimming cost V 1 base and J 1 base; bases outside gene matches: 6. This CDR3 is 17 amino acids long.

The rearrangement uses TRBV7-9 and TRBJ2-7; no clear D. Between the trimmed V and J ends, which lost 2 bases and 7 bases, there was a span of 21 bases. CDR3 size: 16 residues. CDR1 SEHNR and CDR2 FQNEAQ come from the germline V gene (reference sequence). In nucleotides, the CDR3 is TGTGCCAGCAGCTTAATGACACCCTCCTTCCCGGAAGAGCAGTACTTC. Amino acid sequence: CASSLMTPSFPEEQYF. Full variable domain (rest looked up from reference TRBV7-9 and TRBJ2-7): DTGVSQNPRHKITKRGQNVTFRCDPISEHNRLYWYRQTLGQGPEFLTYFQNEAQLEKSRLLSDRFSAERPKGSFSTLEIQRTEQGDSAMYLCASSLMTPSFPEEQYFGPGTRLTVT.

This clone was seen a few times. The CDR3 DNA is TGTGCCAGCGGTCCATCCTACGAGCAGTACTTC. Translating it yields CASGPSYEQYF. The genes are TRBV5-5 and TRBJ2-7, with D uncertain. This CDR3 spans 11 amino acids. Between the trimmed V and J ends, which lost 7 bases and 1 base, there was a span of 6 bases. Germline lookup yields CDR1 SGHKS and CDR2 YYEKEE (reference sequence).

The rearrangement uses TRBV10-3 and TRBJ1-6, with 7 bases matching TRBD1. The germline gives CDR1 ENHRY, CDR2 SYGVKD. V was pared by 4 bases and J by 10 bases, with 4 bases of the junction left unmatched. The CDR3 loop spans 13 amino acids. CDR3 amino acids: CAISGTGDSPLHF. The CDR3 DNA follows: TGTGCCATCAGTGGAACAGGGGACTCACCCCTCCACTTT.

J is TRBJ1-1 and V is TRBV5-6; 8 bases are a match to TRBD1. The CDR3 sequence is 15 residues long. CDR1 and CDR2 (germline): SGHDT, YYEEEE. V was clipped by 2 bases and J by 2 bases; unmatched bases: 5. The CDR3 region has the DNA TGTGCCAGCAGCTTACAGGGGGGAGGAAACACTGAAGCTTTCTTT. This translates into CASSLQGGGNTEAFF.

V usage is TRBV4-3 and J usage is TRBJ2-7; perhaps TRBD2 as D (5 bases). V was trimmed by 1 base and J by 5 bases, leaving 15 bases between them. CDR3 length: 15 amino acids. From germline, CDR1 is LGHNA and CDR2 YSLEER. CDR3 coding DNA: TGCGCCAGCAGCCAAGGTTCCGGGGTTTCCGACGAGCAGTACTTC. Translated: CASSQGSGVSDEQYF.

This clone is termed medium-sized (0.01 to 0.1%). The chain carries TRBV18 and TRBJ2-1, with 8 bases fitting TRBD1. In germline, CDR1 is KGHSH, CDR2 LQKENI. This CDR3 contains 15 residues. With 2 bases clipped from V and 12 bases from J, the junction kept 12 bases outside the gene matches. The CDR3 region has the DNA TGTGCCAGCTCACCATTGCCGACAGGGGCTGGGGGGCAGTTCTTC. This codes for CASSPLPTGAGGQFF.